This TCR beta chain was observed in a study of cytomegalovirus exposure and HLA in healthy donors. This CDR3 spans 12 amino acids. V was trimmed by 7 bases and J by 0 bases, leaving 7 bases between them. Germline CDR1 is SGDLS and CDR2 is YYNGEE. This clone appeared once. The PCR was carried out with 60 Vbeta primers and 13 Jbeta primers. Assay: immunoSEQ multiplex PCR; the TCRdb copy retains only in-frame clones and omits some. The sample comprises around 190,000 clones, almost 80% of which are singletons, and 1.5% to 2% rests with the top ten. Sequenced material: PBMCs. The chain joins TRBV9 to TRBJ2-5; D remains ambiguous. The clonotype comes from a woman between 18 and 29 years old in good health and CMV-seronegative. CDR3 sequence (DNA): TGTGCCAGCCAGGATAACCAAGAGACCCAGTACTTC. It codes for CASQDNQETQYF. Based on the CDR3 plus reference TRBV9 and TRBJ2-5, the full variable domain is DSGVTQTPKHLITATGQRVTLRCSPRSGDLSVYWYQQSLDQGLQFLIQYYNGEERAKGNILERFSAQQFPDLHSELNLSSLELGDSALYFCASQDNQETQYFGPGTRLLVL.